This T cell receptor (beta chain) was profiled in a study of identical twins. TCRdb ran MiXCR on the 5' RACE reads and lists one entry per CDR3 protein. The data show about 430,000 distinct CDR3 sequences, roughly 18% seen once. Sequenced: naive T cells sorted from blood. The clonotype comes from a man aged 45-65 years in good health.

The CDR3 loop is CASSISGTGNSPLHF. The CDR3 DNA reads as TGTGCCAGCAGCATTTCCGGGACGGGGAATTCACCCCTCCACTTT. The chain couples TRBV7-8 to TRBJ1-6, with D possibly TRBD1 on 5 matching bases. V lost 5 bases, J lost 7 bases, and 15 bases lay in between. CDR3 length equals 15 residues. Germline CDR1 SGHVS, CDR2 FQNEAQ.